The sequence of this TCR beta chain was determined in a study of Graves' ophthalmopathy and Graves' hyperthyroidism. The overall study: Specimen type is peripheral blood, obtained at initial diagnosis before any treatment.

CDR1 and CDR2 from the germline V gene are SGHTA and FQGNSA. The CDR3 is 16 amino acids. V was cut by 2 bases and J by 0 bases, with 13 bases left in between. Ophthalmopathy-affected donors exhibited moderate-to-severe activity, CAS ≥3, NOSPECS ≥4, and duration under 3 months. The diagnostic workup employed clinical symptoms, serum thyroxine, TRAb, thyroid ultrasound and orbital computed tomography. PBMCs were isolated from a roughly 10 ml sample of fresh peripheral blood. Beta-chain TCR CDR3 regions were amplified from RNA transcripts. In the first round, RT-PCR was carried out with HTBI primers, and a multiplex PCR formed the second round. TCRdb re-called the multiplex PCR reads with MiXCR, one entry per CDR3 protein. The table has about 240,000 distinct CDR3 sequences, 40% to 50% seen once; the top ten hold around half.

The rearrangement links TRBV7-2 to TRBJ2-5; the D is unclear. This receptor was identified in an adult man with Graves' ophthalmopathy. Sequencing input: peripheral blood. The CDR3 reads CASSLSAVTYQETQYF. Here the CDR3 DNA reads TGTGCCAGCAGCTTATCGGCAGTGACGTACCAAGAGACCCAGTACTTC.